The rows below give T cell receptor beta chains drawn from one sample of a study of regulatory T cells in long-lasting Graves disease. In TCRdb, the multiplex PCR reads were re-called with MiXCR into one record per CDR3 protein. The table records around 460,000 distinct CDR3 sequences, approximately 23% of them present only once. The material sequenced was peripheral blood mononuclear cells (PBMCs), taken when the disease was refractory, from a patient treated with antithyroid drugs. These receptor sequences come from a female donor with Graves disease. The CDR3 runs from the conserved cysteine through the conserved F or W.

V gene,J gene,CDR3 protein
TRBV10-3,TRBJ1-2,CAISTGQGHGDYGYTF
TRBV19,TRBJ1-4,CASSISRGEKLFF
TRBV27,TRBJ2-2,CASSPWTSGGYGELFF
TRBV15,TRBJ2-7,CATSEPGTGSYEQYF
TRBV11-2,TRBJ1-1,CASSPTGAVLTGRAFF
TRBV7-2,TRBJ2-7,CASSSPNSYEQYF
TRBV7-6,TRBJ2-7,CASSLVITGGGVYEQYF
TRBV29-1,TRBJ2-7,CSVEEKRERYEQYF
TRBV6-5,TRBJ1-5,CASSYGAGRDQPQHF
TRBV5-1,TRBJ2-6,CASSRRDSYAEWANVLTF
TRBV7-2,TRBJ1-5,CASSWGDPNQPQHF
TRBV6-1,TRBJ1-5,CASSSSPNSNQPQHF
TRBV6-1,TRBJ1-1,CASSRPTALTEAFF
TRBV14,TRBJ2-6,CASSQDEPSGPTDSGANVLTF
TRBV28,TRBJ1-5,CASSILQANQPQHF
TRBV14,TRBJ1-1,CASSHTTGLTEAFF
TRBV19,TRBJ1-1,CASGQGRGNTEAFF
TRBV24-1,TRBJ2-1,CASSPGLAGDEQFF
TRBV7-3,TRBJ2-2,CASSLTYRGNTGELFF